This T cell receptor beta chain was captured in a study of blood T cell repertoires in COVID-19. As for the study in general: Nucleic acid was either cDNA or gDNA, and it came from T cells, B-cell-depleted T cells, or PBMCs.

With 0 bases removed from V and 6 bases from J, the gap between germline ends came to 11 bases. The CDR3 contains 14 residues. The germline V gene encodes CDR1 SGHRS and CDR2 YFSETQ. Method: immunoSEQ multiplex PCR; TCRdb's copy keeps in-frame clones and lacks some. The sample contains around 300,000 clones, about nine tenths of which appear only once. Sequenced: peripheral blood. The sequence derives from a woman aged 25 to 39 with active or convalescent COVID-19. The chain has TRBV5-1 and TRBJ2-3, with D perhaps matching TRBD1 (5 bases). The CDR3 nucleotides are TGCGCCAGCAGCTTGGATCCAGGGCCGGATACGCAGTATTTT. It codes for CASSLDPGPDTQYF.